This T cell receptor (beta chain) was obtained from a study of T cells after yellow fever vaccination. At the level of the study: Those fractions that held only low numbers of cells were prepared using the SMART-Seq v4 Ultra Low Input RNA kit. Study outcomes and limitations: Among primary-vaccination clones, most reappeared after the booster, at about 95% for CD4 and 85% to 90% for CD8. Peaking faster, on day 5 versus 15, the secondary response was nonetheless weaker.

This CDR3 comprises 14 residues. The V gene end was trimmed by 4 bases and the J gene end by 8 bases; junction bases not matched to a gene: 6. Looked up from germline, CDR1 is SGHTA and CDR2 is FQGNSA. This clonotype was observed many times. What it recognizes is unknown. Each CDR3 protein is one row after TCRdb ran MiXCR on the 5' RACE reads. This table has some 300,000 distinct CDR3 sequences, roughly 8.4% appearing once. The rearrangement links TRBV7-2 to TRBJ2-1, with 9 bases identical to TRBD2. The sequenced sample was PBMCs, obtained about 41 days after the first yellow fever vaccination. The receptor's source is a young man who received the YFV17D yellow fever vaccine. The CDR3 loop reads CASSWGGGADEQFF. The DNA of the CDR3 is TGTGCCAGCAGCTGGGGCGGGGGGGCGGATGAGCAGTTCTTC.